This TCR beta chain appears in the sequencing data of a study of shared clonotypes between healthy human individuals. Naive CD8 cells were CD45RO-negative, positively selected for CCR7, excluding terminally differentiated effector memory CD45RA+ cells. TCRdb's copy holds only in-frame clones and misses some; the assay was immunoSEQ multiplex PCR. The sample holds roughly 810,000 clones, about 96% seen once. V lost 3 bases to trimming and J lost 6 bases; unmatched junction nucleotides: 11. The CDR3 has 15 residues. Looked up from germline, CDR1 is SGDLS and CDR2 is YYNGEE. This TCR derives from a man aged 25 to 40 in good health. The sequencing input was naive CD8+ T cells sorted from blood. The chain uses TRBV9 and TRBJ2-7, with TRBD2 matching 8 bases. The CDR3, as DNA: TGTGCCAGCAGCGGAGAAGCGGGGGCTGGCCTCGAGCAGTACTTC. It codes for CASSGEAGAGLEQYF.